Below are 6 T cell receptor beta chains sequenced from a single sample in a study of shared clonotypes between healthy human individuals. Assay: immunoSEQ multiplex PCR; the TCRdb copy retains only in-frame clones and omits some. Counted here are around 1.5 million clones, 98% occurring once; the ten biggest clones make up around 0.45%. Material for sequencing was naive CD4+ T cells sorted from blood. Subset: CD45RA+ positively selected. The source of these receptors is a young man in good health.

V gene TRBV6-1 combines with J gene TRBJ2-7; 7 bases map to TRBD2. The germline CDR1 and CDR2 sequences are MNHNS and SASEGT. The ends lost 4 bases at V and 2 bases at J; junction bases unmatched: 5. The CDR3 runs 14 residues. CDR3 protein: CASSVSRGAYEQYF. DNA of the CDR3: TGTGCCAGCAGTGTTTCTCGGGGGGCCTACGAGCAGTACTTC.

V gene TRBV6-5 combines with J gene TRBJ2-1, with TRBD2 matching 11 bases. The CDR3 contains 15 residues. Germline V CDR1 and CDR2: MNHEY, SVGAGI. Trimming cost V 6 bases and J 8 bases; bases outside gene matches: 9. CDR3 in DNA: TGTGCCAGCAGGGATAGCGGGAGGGCCTTCGATGAGCAGTTCTTC. Protein: CASRDSGRAFDEQFF.

V gene TRBV18 combines with J gene TRBJ2-7; D call uncertain. CDR3 length: 17 residues. Germline V gene lookup returns CDR1 KGHSH and CDR2 LQKENI. V dropped 3 bases and J dropped 2 bases, with 20 bases sitting between them. In DNA, the CDR3 is TGTGCCAGCTCACCTGTCGTCTCCCCGGCCCCAGCCTACGAGCAGTACTTC. This translates into CASSPVVSPAPAYEQYF.

The V and J genes are TRBV6-1 and TRBJ2-1; 11 nucleotides agree with TRBD1. The CDR3 sequence is 17 residues long. Germline CDR1 reads MNHNS; CDR2 reads SASEGT. After removal of 3 bases from V and 4 bases from J, the junction contained 8 bases not matched to a gene. Here the CDR3 reads CASSDGQGALGYNEQFF. The CDR3 nucleotides read TGTGCCAGCAGTGACGGACAGGGGGCGTTGGGATACAATGAGCAGTTCTTC.

In its sample, this clone was seen once. The CDR3 nucleotides are TGTGCCAGCAGCCAGTATGGGACCCAGTACTTC. Amino acid sequence: CASSQYGTQYF. The rearrangement joins TRBV27 to TRBJ2-5; no firm D call. This CDR3 is built from 11 residues. Germline V gene lookup returns CDR1 MNHEY and CDR2 SMNVEV (reference sequence). Trimming left V 6 bases short and J 7 bases short, with 9 bases between.

This rearrangement joins TRBV5-1 to TRBJ1-3, with D perhaps TRBD1 (5 bases). The germline gives CDR1 SGHRS, CDR2 YFSETQ. The CDR3 runs 15 residues. V lost 4 bases to trimming and J lost 0 bases, with 11 bases between them. CDR3 in DNA: TGCGCCAGCAGCCCTCAAGGGGCCTCTGGAAACACCATATATTTT. Protein sequence: CASSPQGASGNTIYF. Supplemented by reference TRBV5-1 and TRBJ1-3, the full variable domain reads KAGVTQTPRYLIKTRGQQVTLSCSPISGHRSVSWYQQTPGQGLQFLFEYFSETQRNKGNFPGRFSGRQFSNSRSEMNVSTLELGDSALYLCASSPQGASGNTIYFGEGSWLTVV.